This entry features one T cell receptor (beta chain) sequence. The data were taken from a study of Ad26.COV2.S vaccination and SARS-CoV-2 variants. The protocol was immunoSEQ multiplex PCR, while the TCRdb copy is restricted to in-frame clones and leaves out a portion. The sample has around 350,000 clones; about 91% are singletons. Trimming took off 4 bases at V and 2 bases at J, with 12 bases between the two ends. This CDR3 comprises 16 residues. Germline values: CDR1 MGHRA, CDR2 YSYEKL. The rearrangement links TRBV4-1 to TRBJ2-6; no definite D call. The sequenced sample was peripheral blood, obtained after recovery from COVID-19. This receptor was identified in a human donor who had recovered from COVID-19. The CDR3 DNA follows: TGCGCCAGCAGCCCGATAGGCCTTCCTGGGGCCAACGTCCTGACTTTC. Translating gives CASSPIGLPGANVLTF.